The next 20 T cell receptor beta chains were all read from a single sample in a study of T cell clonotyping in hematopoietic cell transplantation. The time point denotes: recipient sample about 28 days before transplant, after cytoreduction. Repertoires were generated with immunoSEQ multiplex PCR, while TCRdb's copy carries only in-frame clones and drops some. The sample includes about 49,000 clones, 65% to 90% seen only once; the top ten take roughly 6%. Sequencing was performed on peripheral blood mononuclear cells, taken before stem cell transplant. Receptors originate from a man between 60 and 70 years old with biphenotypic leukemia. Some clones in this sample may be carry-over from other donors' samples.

CDR3 nucleotide sequence: TGCGCCAGCAGCCAACAACAGGGGGCGGCTATGGGCTACACCTTC. It encodes CASSQQQGAAMGYTF. V is TRBV4-1 and J is TRBJ1-2; 9 bases match TRBD1. This CDR3 comprises 15 residues. From germline, CDR1 is MGHRA and CDR2 YSYEKL. Trimming removed 2 bases from V and 8 bases from J; junction bases left unmatched: 9.

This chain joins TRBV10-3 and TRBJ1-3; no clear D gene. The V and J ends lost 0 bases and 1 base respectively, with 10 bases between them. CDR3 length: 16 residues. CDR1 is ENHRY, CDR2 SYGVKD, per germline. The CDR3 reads CAISESHGVSGNTIYF. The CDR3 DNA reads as TGTGCCATCAGTGAGTCGCACGGTGTGTCTGGAAACACCATATATTTT.

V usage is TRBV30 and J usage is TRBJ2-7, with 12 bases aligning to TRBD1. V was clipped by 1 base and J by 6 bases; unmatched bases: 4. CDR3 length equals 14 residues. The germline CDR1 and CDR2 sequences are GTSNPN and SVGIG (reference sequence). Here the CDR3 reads CAWSAGTGGTEQYF. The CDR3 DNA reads TGTGCCTGGAGTGCCGGGACAGGGGGCACCGAGCAGTACTTC.

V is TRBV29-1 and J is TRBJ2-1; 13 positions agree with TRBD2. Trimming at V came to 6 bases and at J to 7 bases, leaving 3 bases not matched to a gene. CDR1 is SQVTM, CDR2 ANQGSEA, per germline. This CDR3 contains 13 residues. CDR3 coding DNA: TGCAGCGTCCGACTAGCGGGGGGAAATGAGCAGTTCTTC. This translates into CSVRLAGGNEQFF.

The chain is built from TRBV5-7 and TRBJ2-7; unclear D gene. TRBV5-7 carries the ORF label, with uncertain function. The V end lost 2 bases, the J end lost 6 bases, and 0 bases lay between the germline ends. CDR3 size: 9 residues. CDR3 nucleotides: TGTGCCAGCAGCTTCGAGCAGTACTTC. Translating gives CASSFEQYF.

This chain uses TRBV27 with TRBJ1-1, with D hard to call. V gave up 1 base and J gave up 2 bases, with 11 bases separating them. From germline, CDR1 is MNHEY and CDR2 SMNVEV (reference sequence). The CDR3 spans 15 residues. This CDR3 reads CASSLLPAGNTEAFF. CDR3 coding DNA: TGTGCCAGCAGTTTATTACCCGCAGGTAACACTGAAGCTTTCTTT.

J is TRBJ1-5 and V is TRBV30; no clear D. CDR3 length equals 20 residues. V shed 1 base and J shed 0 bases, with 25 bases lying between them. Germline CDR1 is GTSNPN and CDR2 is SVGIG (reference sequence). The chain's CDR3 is CAWSAFDIGLGSYSNQPQHF. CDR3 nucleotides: TGTGCCTGGAGTGCCTTTGATATAGGTCTTGGTAGCTATAGCAATCAGCCCCAGCATTTT.

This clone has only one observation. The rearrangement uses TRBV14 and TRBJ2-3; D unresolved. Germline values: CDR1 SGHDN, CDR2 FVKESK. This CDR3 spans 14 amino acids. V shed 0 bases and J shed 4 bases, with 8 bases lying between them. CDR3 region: CASSQDSLADTQYF. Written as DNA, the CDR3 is TGTGCCAGCAGCCAAGATTCTCTGGCAGATACGCAGTATTTT.

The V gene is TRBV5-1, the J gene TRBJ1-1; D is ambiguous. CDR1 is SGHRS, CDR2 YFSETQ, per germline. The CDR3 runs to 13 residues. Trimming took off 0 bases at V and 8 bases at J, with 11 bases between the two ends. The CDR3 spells CASSLGLLGEAFF. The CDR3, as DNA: TGCGCCAGCAGCTTGGGGCTACTAGGGGAAGCTTTCTTT.

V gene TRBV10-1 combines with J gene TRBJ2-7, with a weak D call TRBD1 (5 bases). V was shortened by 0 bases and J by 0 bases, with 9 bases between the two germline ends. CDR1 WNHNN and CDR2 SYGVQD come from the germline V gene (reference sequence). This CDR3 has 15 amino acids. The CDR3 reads CASSESAGNSYEQYF. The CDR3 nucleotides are TGCGCCAGCAGTGAGTCGGCAGGGAACTCCTACGAGCAGTACTTC.

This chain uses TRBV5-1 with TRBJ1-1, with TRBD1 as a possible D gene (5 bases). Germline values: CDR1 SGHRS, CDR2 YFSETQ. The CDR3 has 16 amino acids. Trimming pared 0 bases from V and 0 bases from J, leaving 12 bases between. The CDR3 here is CASSLAWGRMNTEAFF. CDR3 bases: TGCGCCAGCAGCTTGGCCTGGGGCAGGATGAACACTGAAGCTTTCTTT.

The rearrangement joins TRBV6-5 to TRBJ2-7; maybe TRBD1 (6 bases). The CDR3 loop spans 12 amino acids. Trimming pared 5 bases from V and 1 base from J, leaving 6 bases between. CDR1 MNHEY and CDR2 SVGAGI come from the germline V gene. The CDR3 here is CASSQGSYEQYF. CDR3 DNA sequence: TGTGCCAGCAGTCAGGGGTCCTACGAGCAGTACTTC.

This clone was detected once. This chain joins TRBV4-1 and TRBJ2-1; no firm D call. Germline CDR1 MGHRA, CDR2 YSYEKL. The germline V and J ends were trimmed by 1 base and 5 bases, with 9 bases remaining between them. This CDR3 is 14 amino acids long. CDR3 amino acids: CASSQAVLHNEQFF. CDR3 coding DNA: TGCGCCAGCAGCCAAGCCGTGTTACACAATGAGCAGTTCTTC.

Here the CDR3 DNA reads TGTGCCAGCGTTCAGGACAGGCGAGTCTATGGCTACACCTTC. It is translated as CASVQDRRVYGYTF. V gene TRBV2 combines with J gene TRBJ1-2; TRBD1 matches 7 bases. CDR1 and CDR2 from the germline V gene are SNHLY and FYNNEI. V gave up 8 bases and J gave up 4 bases; unmatched junction bases: 10. CDR3 length: 14 amino acids.

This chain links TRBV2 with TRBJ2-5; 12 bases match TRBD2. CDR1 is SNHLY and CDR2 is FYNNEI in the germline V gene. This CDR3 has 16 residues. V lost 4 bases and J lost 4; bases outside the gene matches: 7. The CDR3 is CASSARLAGVTETQYF. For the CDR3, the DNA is TGTGCCAGCAGTGCCAGACTAGCGGGAGTGACAGAGACCCAGTACTTC.

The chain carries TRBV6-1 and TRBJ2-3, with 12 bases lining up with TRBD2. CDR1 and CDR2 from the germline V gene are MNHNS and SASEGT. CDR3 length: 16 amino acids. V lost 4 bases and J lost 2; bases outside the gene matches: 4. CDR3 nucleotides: TGTGCCAGCAGTGTCGGACTAGCGGGATCCACAGATACGCAGTATTTT. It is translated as CASSVGLAGSTDTQYF.

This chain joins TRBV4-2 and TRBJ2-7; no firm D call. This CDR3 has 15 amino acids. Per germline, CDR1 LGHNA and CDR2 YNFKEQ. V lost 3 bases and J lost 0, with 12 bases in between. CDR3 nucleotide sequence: TGTGCCAGCAGCCAGATAGCACAGAGCTCCTACGAGCAGTACTTC. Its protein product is CASSQIAQSSYEQYF.

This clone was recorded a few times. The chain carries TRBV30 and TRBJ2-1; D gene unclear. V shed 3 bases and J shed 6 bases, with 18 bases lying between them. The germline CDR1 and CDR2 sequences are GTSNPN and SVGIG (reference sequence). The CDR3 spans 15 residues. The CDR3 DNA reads TGTGCCTGGAGCTTGACGGTAAGGGTGGCCAATGAGCAGTTCTTC. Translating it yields CAWSLTVRVANEQFF. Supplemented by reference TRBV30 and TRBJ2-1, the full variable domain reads SQTIHQWPATLVQPVGSPLSLECTVEGTSNPNLYWYRQAAGRGLQLLFYSVGIGQISSEVPQNLSASRPQDRQFILSSKKLLLSDSGFYLCAWSLTVRVANEQFFGPGTRLTVL.

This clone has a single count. The CDR3 sequence: CASSSSGIFYGYTF. CDR3 DNA: TGTGCCAGCAGCTCCTCCGGGATTTTCTATGGCTACACCTTC. The chain uses TRBV7-9 and TRBJ1-2, with no clear D. The V gene's germline CDR1 is SEHNR and CDR2 FQNEAQ (reference sequence). The V end was cut by 4 bases, the J end by 4 bases, with 13 bases between. CDR3 length equals 14 residues.

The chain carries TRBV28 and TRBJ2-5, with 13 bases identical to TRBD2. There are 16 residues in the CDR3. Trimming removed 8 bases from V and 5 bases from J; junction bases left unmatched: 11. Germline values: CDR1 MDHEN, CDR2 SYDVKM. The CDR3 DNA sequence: TGTGCCAGCGCATCGGGGGGACTAGCGGGATGGGAGACCCAGTACTTC. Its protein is CASASGGLAGWETQYF.